This T cell receptor beta chain was sequenced in a study of T-cell memory formation after mild COVID-19. The wider study: In these data, TCR clusters were largely donor specific.

TCRdb re-analysed the 5' RACE reads in MiXCR, keeping a single row per CDR3 protein. The sample carries approximately 400,000 distinct CDR3 sequences, less than 25% recorded once. V dropped 7 bases and J dropped 1; count of bases not matched to a gene: 4. The CDR3 is 14 amino acids. Germline V gene lookup returns CDR1 SQVTM and CDR2 ANQGSEA. This TCR was recovered from an adult woman who had mild COVID-19 (a few samples of this study predate the infection). Cell type and time point are not known. Sequenced: PBMCs or a T cell subset sorted from them (not recorded which). The V call is TRBV29-1, the J call TRBJ2-7, with TRBD2 identical over 13 bases. The CDR3 nucleotides read TGCAGCGGGAGACTAGCGGGGGGTTCCTACGAGCAGTACTTC. It specifies CSGRLAGGSYEQYF.